The 14 T cell receptor beta chains below all came from one sample that was sequenced in a study of T-cell reconstitution after alpha-beta-depleted transplantation in children. Preparation of the TCRbeta library was carried out with unique molecular identifiers. TCRdb reprocessed the PCR reads with MiXCR, giving one entry per CDR3 protein. The table has 97,000 or so distinct CDR3 sequences, about 8% seen once; the top ten hold about 16%. Sequences were derived from PBMCs, sampled before TCRalphabeta/CD19-depleted stem cell transplant. All receptors come from a boy between 2 and 10 years old with acute lymphoblastic leukemia, due to receive a stem cell transplant.

The sample holds many counts of this clonotype. V usage is TRBV4-3 and J usage is TRBJ2-5, with D unresolved. Trimming pared 1 base from V and 2 bases from J, leaving 14 bases between. In germline, CDR1 is LGHNA, CDR2 YSLEER. This CDR3 spans 16 amino acids. As DNA, the CDR3 is TGCGCCAGCAGCCAAGGACCCTGGGTGTGGCAAGAGACCCAGTACTTC. Its protein is CASSQGPWVWQETQYF.

Many counts were recorded for this clonotype. The J gene is TRBJ2-5, the V gene TRBV5-1; 13 nucleotides align to TRBD2. This CDR3 is built from 17 residues. The V gene end was trimmed by 2 bases and the J gene end by 3 bases; junction bases not matched to a gene: 7. Germline CDR1 is SGHRS and CDR2 is YFSETQ. The CDR3 here is CASSFGLAGVRKETQYF. CDR3 DNA sequence: TGCGCCAGCAGCTTCGGACTAGCGGGGGTGCGGAAAGAGACCCAGTACTTC.

This clonotype was detected only a few times. V and J are TRBV5-1 and TRBJ1-1, with a tentative D call TRBD1 (5 bases). V shed 0 bases and J shed 1 base, with 7 bases lying between them. Germline V lookup: CDR1 SGHRS, CDR2 YFSETQ. The CDR3 runs 14 residues. The CDR3 protein is CASSLVGPNTEAFF. CDR3 DNA: TGCGCCAGCAGCTTGGTGGGGCCGAACACTGAAGCTTTCTTT.

This clonotype was seen at least ten times. This chain uses TRBV11-2 with TRBJ1-1, with D unresolved. Germline CDR1 reads SGHAT; CDR2 reads FQNNGV. This CDR3 region has 16 residues. Trimming took 0 bases from V and 2 from J, leaving 13 bases between them. CDR3 residues: CASSLDRRQLNTEAFF. CDR3 bases: TGTGCCAGCAGCTTAGATCGGAGGCAGCTCAACACTGAAGCTTTCTTT.

This clonotype came up many times. The rearrangement links TRBV12-3 or TRBV12-4 to TRBJ2-1; TRBD2 agrees at 8 bases. V dropped 3 bases and J dropped 4; count of bases not matched to a gene: 5. The CDR3 totals 15 residues. The chain's CDR3 is CASSLGRGEYNEQFF. The CDR3 coding sequence is TGTGCCAGCAGTTTGGGGCGGGGGGAGTACAATGAGCAGTTCTTC.

This clonotype was counted at least ten times. The chain recombines TRBV27 with TRBJ1-2; 9 nucleotides align to TRBD1. The CDR3 runs 16 residues. Trimming cost V 5 bases and J 1 base; bases outside gene matches: 8. Germline V gene lookup returns CDR1 MNHEY and CDR2 SMNVEV (reference sequence). This CDR3 is CASSPTGTGNNYGYTF. CDR3 nucleotides: TGTGCCAGCAGTCCCACCGGGACAGGGAATAACTATGGCTACACCTTC.

This clonotype was observed a handful of times. This chain uses TRBV19 with TRBJ1-1; D is possibly TRBD1 (5 bases). The germline gives CDR1 LNHDA, CDR2 SQIVND (reference sequence). Trimming took 1 base from V and 3 from J, leaving 6 bases between them. The CDR3 has 13 amino acids. CDR3 DNA: TGTGCCAGTAGTATAGCCAGGGACACTGAAGCTTTCTTT. Its translation: CASSIARDTEAFF.

The chain carries TRBV2 and TRBJ1-1; D might be TRBD1 (6 bases). The CDR3 sequence is 14 residues long. The germline CDR1 and CDR2 sequences are SNHLY and FYNNEI. The V end lost 7 bases, the J end lost 0 bases, and 12 bases lay between the germline ends. For the CDR3, the DNA is TGTGCCAGCACTCCAGGGGTCATGAACACTGAAGCTTTCTTT. Translating it yields CASTPGVMNTEAFF.

The chain has TRBV20-1 and TRBJ1-5, with 7 bases lining up with TRBD1. The CDR3 consists of 13 residues. V lost 5 bases to trimming and J lost 1 base; unmatched junction nucleotides: 2. CDR1 and CDR2 (germline): DFQATT, SNEGSKA (reference sequence). The DNA of the CDR3 is TGCAGTGCTTTACAGGGGAGCAATCAGCCCCAGCATTTT. Encoded protein: CSALQGSNQPQHF.

This clonotype was counted at least ten times. The chain combines TRBV12-3 or TRBV12-4 with TRBJ1-2; D uncertain. The length of the CDR3 is 14 residues. Trimming removed 2 bases from V and 2 bases from J, with 9 bases in between. CDR3 nucleotides: TGTGCCAGCAGTTTACCGGGTGTCAACTATGGCTACACCTTC. Translating gives CASSLPGVNYGYTF.

The sample holds a few counts of this clonotype. The V gene is TRBV7-2, the J gene TRBJ1-3; a possible D gene is TRBD1 (5 bases). The germline V and J ends were trimmed by 1 base and 15 bases, with 16 bases remaining between them. This CDR3 region has 13 residues. The germline V gene has CDR1 SGHTA and CDR2 FQGNSA. The CDR3 loop reads CASSLDYRGVKYF. In DNA, the CDR3 is TGTGCCAGCAGCTTAGATTATCGAGGGGTGAAATATTTT.

This clonotype was detected many times. This chain uses TRBV13 with TRBJ1-5, with D possibly TRBD1 on 6 matching bases. CDR1 PRHDT and CDR2 FYEKMQ come from the germline V gene (reference sequence). The CDR3 runs to 13 residues. Trimming stripped 5 bases from V and 7 bases from J, with 12 bases between. The CDR3: CASSKDRRQPQHF. The CDR3 DNA sequence: TGTGCCAGCAGCAAAGACAGGAGGCAGCCCCAGCATTTT.

The sample holds many counts of this clonotype. The chain carries TRBV20-1 and TRBJ2-2, with 8 bases matching TRBD2. Germline V lookup: CDR1 DFQATT, CDR2 SNEGSKA (reference sequence). The V segment lost 2 bases and the J segment 4 bases; nucleotides outside the gene matches: 9. This CDR3 has 16 amino acids. The CDR3 spells CSARRAGGSGTGELFF. The CDR3 DNA is TGCAGTGCTAGAAGGGCGGGGGGTTCGGGCACCGGGGAGCTGTTTTTT.

This clonotype was detected ten times or more. This sequence joins TRBV5-1 and TRBJ1-6, with D perhaps TRBD1 (5 bases). V was cut by 0 bases and J by 7 bases, with 14 bases left in between. Germline CDR1 SGHRS, CDR2 YFSETQ. CDR3 length: 16 amino acids. CDR3 amino acids: CASSLAAGRENSPLHF. The CDR3 DNA reads TGCGCCAGCAGCTTGGCCGCCGGCAGGGAAAATTCACCCCTCCACTTT.